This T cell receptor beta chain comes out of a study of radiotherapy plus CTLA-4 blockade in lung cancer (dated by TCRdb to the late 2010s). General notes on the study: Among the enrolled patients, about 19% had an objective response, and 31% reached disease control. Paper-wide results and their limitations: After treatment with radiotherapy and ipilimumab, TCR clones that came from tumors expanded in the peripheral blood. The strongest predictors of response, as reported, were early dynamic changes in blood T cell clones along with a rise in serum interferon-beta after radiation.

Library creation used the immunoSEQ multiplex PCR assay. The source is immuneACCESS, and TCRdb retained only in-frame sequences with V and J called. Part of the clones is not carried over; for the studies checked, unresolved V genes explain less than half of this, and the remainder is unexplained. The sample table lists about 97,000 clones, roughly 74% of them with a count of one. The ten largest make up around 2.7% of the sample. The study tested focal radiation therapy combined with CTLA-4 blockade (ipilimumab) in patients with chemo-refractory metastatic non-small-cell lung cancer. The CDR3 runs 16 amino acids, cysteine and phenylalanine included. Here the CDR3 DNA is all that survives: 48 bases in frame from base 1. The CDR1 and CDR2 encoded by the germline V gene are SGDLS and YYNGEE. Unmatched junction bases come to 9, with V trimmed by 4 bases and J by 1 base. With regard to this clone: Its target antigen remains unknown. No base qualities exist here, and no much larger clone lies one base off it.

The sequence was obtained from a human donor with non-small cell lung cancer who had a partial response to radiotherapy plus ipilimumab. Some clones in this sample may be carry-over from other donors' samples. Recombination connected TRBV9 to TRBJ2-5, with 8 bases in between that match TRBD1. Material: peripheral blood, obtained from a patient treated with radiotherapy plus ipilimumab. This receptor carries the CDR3 CASSPRTGTRQETQYF. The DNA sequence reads TGTGCCAGCAGCCCACGGACAGGGACACGCCAAGAGACCCAGTACTTC.